These 2 T cell receptor beta chains were sequenced from one sample in a study of cytotoxic CD8 clonotypes in ibrutinib-treated CLL. Profiling relied on immunoSEQ multiplex PCR, and the TCRdb table lists in-frame clones only, not all of them. The sample yields 190,000 or so clones, around 72% seen once. Material: PBMCs, obtained after 24 months of ibrutinib treatment. All receptors come from a human donor with chronic lymphocytic leukemia.

This sequence joins TRBV9 and TRBJ2-1; D may be TRBD2 (7 bases). The CDR3 extends over 15 amino acids. V was clipped by 5 bases and J by 8 bases, with 20 bases between them. From germline, CDR1 is SGDLS and CDR2 YYNGEE. This CDR3 is CASRPGGGRGYEQFF. CDR3 sequence (DNA): TGTGCCAGCAGACCTGGGGGCGGGAGAGGGTATGAGCAGTTCTTC.

CDR3 loop: CATSSRPGEIYGYTF. The CDR3 coding sequence is TGTGCCACCAGCAGCCGCCCGGGGGAGATATATGGCTACACCTTC. The chain employs TRBV15 and TRBJ1-2, with D maybe TRBD1 (5 bases). Trimming shortened V by 3 bases and J by 5 bases, and 16 bases separated the two germline ends. This CDR3 region has 15 residues. CDR1 LNHNV and CDR2 YYDKDF come from the germline V gene (reference sequence).